Below, 32 T cell receptor beta chains from the same sample are listed, as sequenced in a study of cytomegalovirus exposure and HLA in healthy donors. PCR employed 60 Vbeta and 13 Jbeta primers. Method: immunoSEQ multiplex PCR; TCRdb's copy keeps in-frame clones and lacks some. The sample table includes 110,000 to 150,000 clones. Sequenced sample: PBMCs. Source of these receptors: a male donor in good health and CMV-seronegative.

The chain has TRBV30 and TRBJ2-7, with TRBD1 matching 8 bases. Germline-derived CDR1 and CDR2 are GTSNPN and SVGIG (reference sequence). The CDR3 totals 13 residues. Germline trimming cut 1 base from V and 5 bases from J; bases unmatched to any gene: 4. The CDR3 coding sequence is TGTGCCTGGAGTGCGGACAGGGCCCACGAGCAGTACTTC. Amino acid sequence: CAWSADRAHEQYF. Filled out from reference TRBV30 and TRBJ2-7, the complete variable domain reads SQTIHQWPATLVQPVGSPLSLECTVEGTSNPNLYWYRQAAGRGLQLLFYSVGIGQISSEVPQNLSASRPQDRQFILSSKKLLLSDSGFYLCAWSADRAHEQYFGPGTRLTVT.

In DNA form, the CDR3 reads TGCAGCGTGACCCAGGGGGTAGCTTTCTTT. Translating it yields CSVTQGVAFF. The chain has TRBV29-1 and TRBJ1-1; 7 nucleotides align to TRBD1. The germline CDR1 and CDR2 sequences are SQVTM and ANQGSEA. This CDR3 region has 10 residues. Trimming took 6 bases from V and 10 from J; bases not matched to a gene: 5.

The J gene is TRBJ1-5, the V gene TRBV7-2; possible D gene TRBD1, 6 bases. Trimming left V 1 base short and J 0 bases short, with 13 bases between. This CDR3 has 17 residues. Germline values: CDR1 SGHTA, CDR2 FQGNSA. In DNA, the CDR3 is TGTGCCAGCAGCTTAGGTTCCGGGGGGCATAGCAATCAGCCCCAGCATTTT. Protein sequence: CASSLGSGGHSNQPQHF.

The chain joins TRBV7-8 to TRBJ2-7; 7 bases map to TRBD1. CDR3 length: 15 residues. Trimming took 1 base from V and 2 from J; bases not matched to a gene: 5. Germline V gene sequence: CDR1 SGHVS, CDR2 FQNEAQ. The DNA of the CDR3 is TGTGCCAGCAGCTTAGAGGGGGCCAGGACCTACGAGCAGTACTTC. Residues: CASSLEGARTYEQYF. Complete variable domain (other parts from reference TRBV7-8 and TRBJ2-7): GAGVSQSPRYKVAKRGQDVALRCDPISGHVSLFWYQQALGQGPEFLTYFQNEAQLDKSGLPSDRFFAERPEGSVSTLKIQRTQQEDSAVYLCASSLEGARTYEQYFGPGTRLTVT.

The rearrangement uses TRBV18 and TRBJ1-6; 7 nucleotides agree with TRBD1. The V gene end was trimmed by 5 bases and the J gene end by 6 bases; junction bases not matched to a gene: 10. Germline values: CDR1 KGHSH, CDR2 LQKENI. The CDR3 covers 16 residues. In nucleotides, the CDR3 is TGTGCCAGCTCAGAGACAGGGAGTCTTGGTAATTCACCCCTCCACTTT. The encoded protein is CASSETGSLGNSPLHF.

The V and J genes are TRBV4-3 and TRBJ2-2, with 10 nucleotides matching TRBD1. Germline V CDR1 and CDR2: LGHNA, YSLEER. The CDR3 is 15 amino acids. Trimming cost V 4 bases and J 6 bases; bases outside gene matches: 5. Here the CDR3 DNA reads TGCGCCAGCAGCCCCGGGACAGGGGTGCCCGGGGAGCTGTTTTTT. As protein: CASSPGTGVPGELFF.

The chain recombines TRBV5-1 with TRBJ2-1; 14 bases align to TRBD2. Germline CDR1 reads SGHRS; CDR2 reads YFSETQ. Trimming cost V 4 bases and J 15 bases; bases outside gene matches: 9. The CDR3 contains 14 residues. The chain's CDR3 is CASSGAGTSGSLFF. CDR3 nucleotide sequence: TGCGCCAGCAGCGGGGCGGGGACTAGCGGGAGTCTGTTCTTC.

The chain recombines TRBV21-1 with TRBJ2-7; the DNA was not compared with TRBD1, the D call given in the table. TRBV21-1 is termed a pseudogene. The CDR3 is made up of 15 amino acids. The CDR3 reads CASSGQTGTPYEQYF. The CDR3 DNA reads TGTGCCAGCAGCGGTCAGACAGGGACCCCCTACGAGCAGTACTTC.

Written as DNA, the CDR3 is TGTGCCAGCTCCCGGGAAGAAAGCTATGGCTACACCTTC. It is translated as CASSREESYGYTF. This rearrangement joins TRBV18 to TRBJ1-2; D call uncertain. The CDR3 runs 13 residues. Trimming removed 6 bases at V and 4 bases at J, with 12 bases between. Germline assignment: CDR1 KGHSH and CDR2 LQKENI.

The V gene is TRBV6-5, the J gene TRBJ1-1, with TRBD1 as a possible D gene (6 bases). The CDR3 runs to 14 residues. Germline V gene sequence: CDR1 MNHEY, CDR2 SVGAGI. V lost 6 bases to trimming and J lost 2 bases, with 13 bases between them. The CDR3 sequence: CASRQGQGNTEAFF. The CDR3, as DNA: TGTGCCAGCAGACAGGGTCAGGGAAACACTGAAGCTTTCTTT.

The CDR3 nucleotides are TGTGCCCTATTGCGACAGGCGTCCCAAGAGACCCAGTACTTC. The encoded protein is CALLRQASQETQYF. This chain connects TRBV30 to TRBJ2-5, with D possibly TRBD1 on 6 matching bases. There are 14 residues in the CDR3. The V gene lost 8 bases and the J gene lost 1 base, with 17 bases spanning the gap. The V gene's germline CDR1 is GTSNPN and CDR2 SVGIG (reference sequence).

The chain is built from TRBV9 and TRBJ1-1, with 7 positions matching TRBD1. Germline lookup yields CDR1 SGDLS and CDR2 YYNGEE. The CDR3 is 15 residues long. The V and J ends lost 3 bases and 0 bases, in that order; junction bases with no gene match: 5. CDR3 residues: CASSGQGGVNTEAFF. DNA of the CDR3: TGTGCCAGCAGCGGACAGGGTGGTGTGAACACTGAAGCTTTCTTT.

The rearrangement links TRBV30 to TRBJ1-6, with 8 bases fitting TRBD1. This CDR3 is built from 13 residues. Germline-derived CDR1 and CDR2 are GTSNPN and SVGIG (reference sequence). V gave up 7 bases and J gave up 5 bases; unmatched junction bases: 4. The CDR3 sequence is CASTGGNNSPLHF. CDR3 in DNA: TGTGCCTCCACAGGGGGGAATAATTCACCCCTCCACTTT. The full variable domain, its missing parts supplied by reference TRBV30 and TRBJ1-6, is SQTIHQWPATLVQPVGSPLSLECTVEGTSNPNLYWYRQAAGRGLQLLFYSVGIGQISSEVPQNLSASRPQDRQFILSSKKLLLSDSGFYLCASTGGNNSPLHFGNGTRLTVT.

The chain joins TRBV7-9 to TRBJ1-1, with D possibly being TRBD1 (5 bases). V was trimmed by 5 bases and J by 3 bases, leaving 16 bases between them. There are 15 residues in the CDR3. The V gene's germline CDR1 is SEHNR and CDR2 FQNEAQ (reference sequence). The CDR3 loop reads CASSPRQWNHTEAFF. The CDR3 coding sequence is TGTGCCAGCAGCCCCCGACAGTGGAATCACACTGAAGCTTTCTTT.

The chain's CDR3 is CASSLVTGTGTTEAFF. The CDR3 bases are TGTGCCAGTAGTTTAGTCACCGGGACAGGGACCACTGAAGCTTTCTTT. The chain uses TRBV19 and TRBJ1-1; 9 bases map to TRBD1. Germline-derived CDR1 and CDR2 are LNHDA and SQIVND (reference sequence). The V gene end was trimmed by 5 bases and the J gene end by 4 bases; junction bases not matched to a gene: 11. This CDR3 comprises 16 residues.

The CDR3 sequence: CASSPMGSANTEAFF. The CDR3 region has the DNA TGTGCCAGCAGCCCTATGGGCTCAGCTAACACTGAAGCTTTCTTT. This chain connects TRBV9 to TRBJ1-1; D unresolved. Germline-derived CDR1 and CDR2 are SGDLS and YYNGEE. Trimming took off 4 bases at V and 2 bases at J, with 15 bases between the two ends. The CDR3 sequence is 15 residues long.

V usage is TRBV5-5 and J usage is TRBJ1-1, with D possibly being TRBD1 (6 bases). CDR1 SGHKS and CDR2 YYEKEE come from the germline V gene (reference sequence). V was cut by 0 bases and J by 4 bases, with 16 bases left in between. This CDR3 contains 16 residues. CDR3 sequence: CASSLGAGQGSTEAFF. The CDR3 region has the DNA TGTGCCAGCAGCTTGGGAGCGGGACAAGGGAGCACTGAAGCTTTCTTT.

The J gene is TRBJ2-1, the V gene TRBV19; 7 bases match TRBD1. V trimming: 3 bases; J trimming: 6 bases; junction bases outside the gene matches: 11. The CDR3 contains 16 residues. Germline CDR1 LNHDA, CDR2 SQIVND (reference sequence). CDR3 coding DNA: TGTGCCAGTAGTATTCCGGCAGGGGGACGCCCCAATGAGCAGTTCTTC. Its translation is CASSIPAGGRPNEQFF.

The V and J genes are TRBV6-1 and TRBJ1-5; TRBD1 might be the D (5 bases). This CDR3 comprises 15 residues. Trimming took off 6 bases at V and 1 base at J, with 13 bases between the two ends. Germline CDR1 is MNHNS and CDR2 is SASEGT. Here the CDR3 DNA reads TGTGCCAGCAGAGATCCCCCAGGGAGCAATCAGCCCCAGCATTTT. This sequence encodes CASRDPPGSNQPQHF.

This chain joins TRBV9 and TRBJ2-1; TRBD2 matches 13 bases. Germline V gene data show CDR1 as SGDLS and CDR2 as YYNGEE. J was trimmed by 3 bases and V by 4 bases; bases with no gene match: 7. The CDR3 runs to 17 residues. The CDR3 region is CASSPDRLAGGYNEQFF. Written as DNA, the CDR3 is TGTGCCAGCAGCCCCGACCGACTAGCGGGGGGCTACAATGAGCAGTTCTTC. Complete variable domain (other parts from reference TRBV9 and TRBJ2-1): DSGVTQTPKHLITATGQRVTLRCSPRSGDLSVYWYQQSLDQGLQFLIQYYNGEERAKGNILERFSAQQFPDLHSELNLSSLELGDSALYFCASSPDRLAGGYNEQFFGPGTRLTVL.

The V call is TRBV27, the J call TRBJ2-1; tentative D call: TRBD1 (6 bases). Germline V gene lookup returns CDR1 MNHEY and CDR2 SMNVEV (reference sequence). CDR3 length equals 19 residues. V was shortened by 3 bases and J by 4 bases, with 25 bases between the two germline ends. The CDR3 nucleotides are TGTGCCAGCAGTTTCTCAGTCTTCGAGGCAGGGGCCGGGTACAATGAGCAGTTCTTC. Its protein product is CASSFSVFEAGAGYNEQFF.

This chain joins TRBV29-1 and TRBJ2-1; 10 bases are a match to TRBD1. CDR3 length: 17 amino acids. J gave up 2 bases and V 2 bases, and 9 bases lay outside the gene matches. In germline, CDR1 is SQVTM, CDR2 ANQGSEA. CDR3 DNA: TGCAGCGTTGAATATCGACTGGGACAGGGGACCTACAATGAGCAGTTCTTC. Its translation: CSVEYRLGQGTYNEQFF.

CDR3: CASSLLAVRYEQYF. The CDR3 DNA reads TGTGCCAGCAGCCTACTAGCGGTACGTTACGAGCAGTACTTC. The chain joins TRBV5-5 to TRBJ2-7, with 8 bases matching TRBD2. The length of the CDR3 is 14 residues. The germline gives CDR1 SGHKS, CDR2 YYEKEE (reference sequence). J lost 4 bases, V lost 4 bases, and 7 bases had no gene match.

The chain carries TRBV10-2 and TRBJ1-5; D is possibly TRBD1 (5 bases). This CDR3 is built from 15 residues. V lost 3 bases and J lost 11, with 20 bases in between. The germline V gene has CDR1 WSHSY and CDR2 SAAADI. The CDR3 protein is CASSEITAGRAAQHF. The CDR3 nucleotides are TGCGCCAGCAGTGAAATCACGGCTGGCAGGGCGGCCCAGCATTTT.

The chain employs TRBV11-1 and TRBJ1-1; D call uncertain. The CDR3 consists of 15 residues. Looked up from germline, CDR1 is SGHAT and CDR2 is FQDESV (reference sequence). With 3 bases removed from V and 5 bases from J, the gap between germline ends came to 16 bases. The CDR3 loop is CASSLLGEIRTEAFF. The CDR3 nucleotides are TGTGCCAGCAGCTTGCTCGGGGAGATAAGGACTGAAGCTTTCTTT.

This chain joins TRBV5-1 and TRBJ2-5; 10 bases fit TRBD2. V shed 4 bases and J 5 bases; nucleotides not matched to a gene: 8. The CDR3 contains 15 residues. In germline, CDR1 is SGHRS, CDR2 YFSETQ. DNA for the CDR3: TGCGCCAGCAGCGTACTAGCGGGATCCGACGAGACCCAGTACTTC. Translation gives CASSVLAGSDETQYF.

The CDR3 nucleotides read TGTGCCAGCACCCTCTCGACAACCCCAATATACAATGAGCAGTTCTTC. As protein: CASTLSTTPIYNEQFF. The V and J genes are TRBV7-8 and TRBJ2-1; D not resolved. The CDR3 totals 16 residues. Looked up from germline, CDR1 is SGHVS and CDR2 is FQNEAQ. Trimming took off 7 bases at V and 4 bases at J, with 20 bases between the two ends.

This rearrangement joins TRBV30 to TRBJ2-5; D might be TRBD2 (5 bases). The germline V gene encodes CDR1 GTSNPN and CDR2 SVGIG (reference sequence). The CDR3 spans 13 residues. V gave up 0 bases and J gave up 4 bases, with 9 bases separating them. The chain's CDR3 is CAWSVSGIETQYF. CDR3 DNA sequence: TGTGCCTGGAGTGTTTCCGGGATAGAGACCCAGTACTTC. Variable domain in full (rest from reference TRBV30 and TRBJ2-5): SQTIHQWPATLVQPVGSPLSLECTVEGTSNPNLYWYRQAAGRGLQLLFYSVGIGQISSEVPQNLSASRPQDRQFILSSKKLLLSDSGFYLCAWSVSGIETQYFGPGTRLLVL.

The V gene is TRBV9, the J gene TRBJ2-1; TRBD1 agrees at 7 bases. This CDR3 spans 16 amino acids. Trimming removed 3 bases from V and 4 bases from J; junction bases left unmatched: 10. CDR1 and CDR2 (germline): SGDLS, YYNGEE. The CDR3 region has the DNA TGTGCCAGCAGCGCCTCGACAGGGCCCACTTACAATGAGCAGTTCTTC. It codes for CASSASTGPTYNEQFF.

This chain uses TRBV5-6 with TRBJ1-6, with D hard to call. The length of the CDR3 is 12 residues. The V end lost 0 bases, the J end lost 15 bases, and 10 bases lay between the germline ends. Germline V gene sequence: CDR1 SGHDT, CDR2 YYEEEE. The DNA for the CDR3 is TGTGCCAGCAGCTTGGCCACGGGAATCCTCCACTTT. It yields the protein CASSLATGILHF.

This chain uses TRBV6-5 with TRBJ2-1, with 8 bases identical to TRBD2. The germline V gene has CDR1 MNHEY and CDR2 SVGAGI. Germline trimming cut 0 bases from V and 7 bases from J; bases unmatched to any gene: 5. CDR3 length: 15 residues. The CDR3 DNA reads TGTGCCAGCAGTTACTCACAGCGGGAGTTTAATGAGCAGTTCTTC. It is translated as CASSYSQREFNEQFF.

The rearrangement uses TRBV30 and TRBJ2-3; 8 bases are a match to TRBD1. In germline, CDR1 is GTSNPN, CDR2 SVGIG (reference sequence). The CDR3 has 18 residues. After removal of 0 bases from V and 0 bases from J, the junction contained 11 bases not matched to a gene. In DNA form, the CDR3 reads TGTGCCTGGAGTGTCTTAATCGGGACAGGATCTAGCACAGATACGCAGTATTTT. Its translation: CAWSVLIGTGSSTDTQYF.